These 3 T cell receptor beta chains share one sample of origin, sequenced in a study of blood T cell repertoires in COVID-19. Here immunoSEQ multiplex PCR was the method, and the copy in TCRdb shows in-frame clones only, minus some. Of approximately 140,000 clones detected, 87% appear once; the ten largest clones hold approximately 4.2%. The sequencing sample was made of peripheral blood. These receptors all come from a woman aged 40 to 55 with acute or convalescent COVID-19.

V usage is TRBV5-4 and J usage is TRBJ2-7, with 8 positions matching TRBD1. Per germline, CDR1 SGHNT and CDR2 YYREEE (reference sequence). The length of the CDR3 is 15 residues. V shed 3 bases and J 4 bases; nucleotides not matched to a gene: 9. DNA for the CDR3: TGTGCCAGCAGCTCCGCCGGGACAGGAACTTACGAGCAGTACTTC. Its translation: CASSSAGTGTYEQYF.

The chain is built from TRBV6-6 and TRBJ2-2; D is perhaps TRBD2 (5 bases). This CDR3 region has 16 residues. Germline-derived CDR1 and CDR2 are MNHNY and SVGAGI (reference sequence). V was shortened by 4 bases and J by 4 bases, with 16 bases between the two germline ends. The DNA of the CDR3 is TGTGCCAGCAGTTTTGGGCGGACTCCCCCCACCGGGGAGCTGTTTTTT. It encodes CASSFGRTPPTGELFF.

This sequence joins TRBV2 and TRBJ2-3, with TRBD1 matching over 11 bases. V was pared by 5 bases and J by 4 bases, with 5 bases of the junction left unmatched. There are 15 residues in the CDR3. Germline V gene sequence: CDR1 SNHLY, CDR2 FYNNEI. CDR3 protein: CASSPGQGVADTQYF. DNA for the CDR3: TGTGCCAGCAGTCCGGGACAGGGGGTCGCAGATACGCAGTATTTT.